Given below is one T cell receptor (beta chain) in context. Some clones are missing from TCRdb's copy, which holds only in-frame ones; the method was immunoSEQ multiplex PCR. The table lists around 190,000 clones, approximately 90% of them singletons. These data are taken from a study of blood T cell repertoires in COVID-19. The overall study: Samples representing acute and convalescent COVID-19 were sourced from the United States, Italy and Spain.

With V trimmed by 2 bases and J by 6 bases, 1 base remained unmatched. The CDR3 consists of 13 residues. Per the germline V gene, CDR1 is MNHEY and CDR2 is SMNVEV (reference sequence). The receptor was derived from a human donor in a cohort sampled during active COVID-19. The sequenced sample consisted of peripheral blood. The gene calls are TRBV27 and TRBJ1-5, with 7 bases aligning to TRBD1. In DNA, the CDR3 is TGTGCCAGCAGTTTAACAGGGGTTCAGCCCCAGCATTTT. This sequence encodes CASSLTGVQPQHF.